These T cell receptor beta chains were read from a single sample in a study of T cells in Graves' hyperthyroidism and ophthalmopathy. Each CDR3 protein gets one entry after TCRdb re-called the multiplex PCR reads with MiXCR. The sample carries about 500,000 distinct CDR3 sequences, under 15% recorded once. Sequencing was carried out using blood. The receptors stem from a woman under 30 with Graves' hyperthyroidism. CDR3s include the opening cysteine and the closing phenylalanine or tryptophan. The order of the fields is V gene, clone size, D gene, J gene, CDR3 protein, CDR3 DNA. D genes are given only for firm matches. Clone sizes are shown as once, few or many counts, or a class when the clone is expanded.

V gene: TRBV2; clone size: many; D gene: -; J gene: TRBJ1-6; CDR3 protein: CASSERGEGRPLHF; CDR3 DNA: TGTGCCAGCAGTGAACGGGGTGAAGGTCGACCCCTCCACTTT
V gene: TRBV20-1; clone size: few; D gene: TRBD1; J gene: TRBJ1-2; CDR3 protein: CSATRPTGYDGYTF; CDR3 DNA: TGCAGTGCTACTCGGCCGACAGGGTATGATGGCTACACCTTC
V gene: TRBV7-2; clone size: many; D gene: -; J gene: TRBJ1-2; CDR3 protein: CASSRQGFEMLQNGYTF; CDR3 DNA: TGTGCCAGCAGCCGTCAAGGGTTCGAGATGCTCCAAAATGGCTACACCTTC
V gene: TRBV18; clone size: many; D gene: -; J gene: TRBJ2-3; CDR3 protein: CASSPGFTSTDTQYF; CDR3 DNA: TGTGCCAGCTCACCAGGGTTCACTAGCACAGATACGCAGTATTTT
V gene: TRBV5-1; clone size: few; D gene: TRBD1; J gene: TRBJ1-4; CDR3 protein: CASSLGQGHEKLFF; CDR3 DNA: TGCGCCAGCAGCTTAGGACAGGGCCATGAAAAACTGTTTTTT
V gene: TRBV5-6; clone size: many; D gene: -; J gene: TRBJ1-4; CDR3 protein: CASRSLRVLWDEKLFF; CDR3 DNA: TGTGCCAGCAGATCGCTCAGGGTACTCTGGGACGAAAAACTGTTTTTT
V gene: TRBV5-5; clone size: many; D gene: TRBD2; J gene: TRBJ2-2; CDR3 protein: CASSLDMASGRAGELFF; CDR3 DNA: TGTGCCAGCAGCTTGGACATGGCTAGCGGGAGGGCCGGGGAGCTGTTTTTT
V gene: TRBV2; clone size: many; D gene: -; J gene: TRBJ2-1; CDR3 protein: CASSDGTSNEQFF; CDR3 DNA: TGTGCCAGCAGTGACGGGACCTCCAATGAGCAGTTCTTC
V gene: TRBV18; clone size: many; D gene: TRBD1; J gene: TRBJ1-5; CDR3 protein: CASSPGQGENQPQHF; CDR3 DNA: TGTGCCAGCTCACCGGGACAGGGAGAAAATCAGCCCCAGCATTTT
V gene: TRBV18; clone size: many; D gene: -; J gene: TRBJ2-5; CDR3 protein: CASSPQGLETQYF; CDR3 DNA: TGTGCCAGCTCACCACAGGGGCTGGAGACCCAGTACTTC
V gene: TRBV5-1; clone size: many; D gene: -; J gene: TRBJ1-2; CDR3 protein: CASSLANRANYGYTF; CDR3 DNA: TGCGCCAGCAGCTTGGCCAACAGGGCGAACTATGGCTACACCTTC